This is a list of T cell receptor beta chains from one sample in a study of blood T cell repertoires in COVID-19. Repertoires were generated with immunoSEQ multiplex PCR, while TCRdb's copy carries only in-frame clones and drops some. The table records 110,000 or so clones, roughly nine tenths of them present only once. Sequencing was done on a sample of peripheral blood. These receptors all come from a man in his 70s who had recovered from COVID-19. Each CDR3 is given with its conserved first and last residue. D genes are given only for firm matches. Part of the rows lack a size; the others show once, few, many or a class for expanded clones.

V: TRBV12-3/TRBV12-4; length: 13; size: .; D: TRBD2; J: TRBJ2-7; DNA: TGTGCCAGCAGCTCTAGCGGGACTCGCGAGCAGTACTTC; CDR3: CASSSSGTREQYF
V: TRBV2; length: 15; size: once; D: .; J: TRBJ2-6; DNA: TGTGCCAGCAGCTCCGACTATCCTGGGGCCAACGTCCTGACTTTC; CDR3: CASSSDYPGANVLTF
V: TRBV5-4; length: 15; size: .; D: .; J: TRBJ1-1; DNA: TGTGCCAGCAGCTTGGTACGGACCCAAGGGGCTGAAGCTTTCTTT; CDR3: CASSLVRTQGAEAFF
V: TRBV19; length: 14; size: .; D: TRBD1; J: TRBJ2-1; DNA: TGTGCCACCGCGGGACAGGGGGTTAGCAATGAGCAGTTCTTC; CDR3: CATAGQGVSNEQFF
V: TRBV5-6; length: 15; size: .; D: .; J: TRBJ2-7; DNA: TGTGCCAGCAGCTTTGGGGACTGGGCTCGGGGGGAGCAGTACTTC; CDR3: CASSFGDWARGEQYF
V: TRBV2; length: 15; size: .; D: TRBD1; J: TRBJ2-5; DNA: TGTGCCACCAACTTAGGGACAGGGCAGGGAGAGACCCAGTACTTC; CDR3: CATNLGTGQGETQYF
V: TRBV30; length: 11; size: .; D: .; J: TRBJ2-3; DNA: TGTGCCTGGGGCCTCGGAGATACGCAGTATTTT; CDR3: CAWGLGDTQYF
V: TRBV11-2; length: 15; size: .; D: .; J: TRBJ1-1; DNA: TGTGCCAGCAGGGCAGTTATGGGCCGCGTTACTGAAGCTTTCTTT; CDR3: CASRAVMGRVTEAFF
V: TRBV18; length: 12; size: .; D: .; J: TRBJ2-7; DNA: TGTGCCAGCTCACCGGACAGCTACGAGCAGTACTTC; CDR3: CASSPDSYEQYF
V: TRBV7-2; length: 15; size: .; D: TRBD1; J: TRBJ1-2; DNA: TGTGCCAGCAGCTCCTACAACAGGGGGCAAGATGGCTACACCTTC; CDR3: CASSSYNRGQDGYTF
V: TRBV5-1; length: 15; size: .; D: .; J: TRBJ2-5; DNA: TGCGCCAGCAGCTTGGAACCGGGAGATGCGGAGACCCAGTACTTC; CDR3: CASSLEPGDAETQYF
V: TRBV5-1; length: 14; size: .; D: TRBD2; J: TRBJ2-1; DNA: TGCGCCAGCAGCCCCATAGCGGGACCCAATGAGCAGTTCTTC; CDR3: CASSPIAGPNEQFF
V: TRBV3-1/TRBV3-2; length: 15; size: .; D: TRBD1; J: TRBJ1-2; DNA: TGTGCCAGCAGCCAAGGGGGACAGGGCCCCTATGGCTACACCTTC; CDR3: CASSQGGQGPYGYTF
V: TRBV5-1; length: 18; size: .; D: TRBD1; J: TRBJ2-3; DNA: TGCGCCAGCAGCTGGGGGACAGGGAGGGGCGGACTCACAGATACGCAGTATTTT; CDR3: CASSWGTGRGGLTDTQYF
V: TRBV10-1; length: 13; size: .; D: TRBD1; J: TRBJ2-5; DNA: TGCGCCAGCAGTGGCCGGGACAGAGAGACCCAGTACTTC; CDR3: CASSGRDRETQYF
V: TRBV18; length: 15; size: .; D: TRBD1; J: TRBJ2-2; DNA: TGTGCCAGCTCACGAGGGACAGTGGGCACCGGGGAGCTGTTTTTT; CDR3: CASSRGTVGTGELFF
V: TRBV3-1/TRBV3-2; length: 16; size: .; D: TRBD2; J: TRBJ2-3; DNA: TGTGCCAGCAGCCACCCCCTAGCGGGGGGTTCGGATACGCAGTATTTT; CDR3: CASSHPLAGGSDTQYF
V: TRBV19; length: 15; size: .; D: .; J: TRBJ1-5; DNA: TGTGCCAGCTGGGAAGGGGGGGCAACAAGTCAGCCCCAGCATTTT; CDR3: CASWEGGATSQPQHF
V: TRBV12-3/TRBV12-4; length: 13; size: .; D: .; J: TRBJ2-5; DNA: TGTGCCAGCAGTCCTGGGGCAGCGGAGACCCAGTACTTC; CDR3: CASSPGAAETQYF
V: TRBV4-1; length: 18; size: .; D: TRBD2; J: TRBJ2-1; DNA: TGCGCCAGCAGCCAAGTGGAGGGGAGCGGGAGCACCTACAATGAGCAGTTCTTC; CDR3: CASSQVEGSGSTYNEQFF
V: TRBV2; length: 14; size: .; D: TRBD1; J: TRBJ2-7; DNA: TGTGCCAGCAGTGAACAGGGGGAATCGTACGAGCAGTACTTC; CDR3: CASSEQGESYEQYF
V: TRBV29-1; length: 15; size: once; D: TRBD1; J: TRBJ1-4; DNA: TGCAGCGTTGGCGGGGCCGGAACAGGGGTCGAAAAACTGTTTTTT; CDR3: CSVGGAGTGVEKLFF
V: TRBV3-1/TRBV3-2; length: 15; size: .; D: .; J: TRBJ2-7; DNA: TGTGCCAGCAGCCAAGATCCAGGAGGAACCTACGAGCAGTACTTC; CDR3: CASSQDPGGTYEQYF
V: TRBV4-2; length: 17; size: .; D: .; J: TRBJ1-4; DNA: TGTGCCAGCAGCCAAGGGGTATCACAGGAGACTAATGAAAAACTGTTTTTT; CDR3: CASSQGVSQETNEKLFF